The present T cell receptor (beta chain) was sequenced within a study of T cell repertoires in cytomegalovirus infection. Study summary: As its CMV epitopes, the study selected recently identified HLA-C-restricted and well-studied HLA-B-restricted targets. Both CMV infection and a matching HLA type were indicated by public TCR beta signatures.

The V gene's germline CDR1 is KGHSH and CDR2 LQKENI. CDR3 size: 16 residues. The V gene lost 4 bases and the J gene lost 4 bases, with 18 bases spanning the gap. This clonotype was counted a few times. Antigen unknown. Whole-study findings and limits: CMV carriers having the relevant HLA were flagged by cumulative public TCR beta family frequency. The ex vivo response was dominated by HLA-C-restricted CMV-specific TCR beta clonotypes.

A single record per CDR3 protein comes from TCRdb applying MiXCR to the reads. This table has 350,000 to 400,000 distinct CDR3 sequences, approximately 30% appearing once. Sequenced material: cultured PBMCs, taken from culture after CMV antigen stimulation. This clonotype originated in a human donor in good health (CMV status not recorded). Some clones in this sample may be carry-over from other donors' samples. The chain carries TRBV18 and TRBJ2-3; tentative D call: TRBD1 (5 bases). The chain's CDR3 is CASSLEMTQVPDTQYF. The CDR3 DNA is TGTGCCAGCTCACTCGAAATGACACAGGTACCAGATACGCAGTATTTT.